The T cell receptor beta chain under discussion was sequenced for a study of T cells in Graves' hyperthyroidism and ophthalmopathy. This CDR3 contains 17 residues. Trimming took 0 bases from V and 4 from J, leaving 20 bases between them. CDR1 and CDR2 from the germline V gene are SGDLS and YYNGEE. Researchers amplified the TCR beta CDR3 regions from RNA transcripts. TCR CDR3 underwent first-round RT-PCR with the HTBI primer set. MiXCR, applied by TCRdb to the multiplex PCR reads, yields one record per CDR3 protein. Of over 350,000 distinct CDR3 sequences detected, more than 12% appear once; the ten largest clones hold under 30%.

J is TRBJ2-7 and V is TRBV9; D call uncertain. The specimen was blood. The sequence came from a man aged 45 to 65 with Graves' ophthalmopathy. CDR3 nucleotide sequence: TGTGCCAGCAGCGTAGGCTGGACCGCCTCGAGGTTGTACGAGCAGTACTTC. It encodes CASSVGWTASRLYEQYF.